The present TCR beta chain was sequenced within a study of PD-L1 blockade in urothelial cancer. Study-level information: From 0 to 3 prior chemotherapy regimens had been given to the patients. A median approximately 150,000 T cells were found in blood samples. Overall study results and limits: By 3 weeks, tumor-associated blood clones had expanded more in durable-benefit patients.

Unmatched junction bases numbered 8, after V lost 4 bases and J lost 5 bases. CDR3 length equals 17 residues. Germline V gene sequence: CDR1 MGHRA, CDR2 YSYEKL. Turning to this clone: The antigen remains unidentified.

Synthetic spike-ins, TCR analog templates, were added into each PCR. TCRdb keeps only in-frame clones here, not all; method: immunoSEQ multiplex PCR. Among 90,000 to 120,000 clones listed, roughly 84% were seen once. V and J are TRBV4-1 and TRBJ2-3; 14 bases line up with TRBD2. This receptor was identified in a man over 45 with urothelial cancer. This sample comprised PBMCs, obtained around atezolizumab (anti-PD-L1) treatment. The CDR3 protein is CASSPNPGLAGVDTQYF. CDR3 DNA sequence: TGCGCCAGCAGCCCAAACCCGGGACTAGCGGGAGTAGATACGCAGTATTTT.